The clone carrying this T cell receptor (beta chain) was detected only a few times. These data belong to a study of Graves' ophthalmopathy and Graves' hyperthyroidism. The TCR beta CDR3 regions underwent amplification from RNA transcripts. RT-PCR in the first round used HTBI primers; a second-round multiplex PCR followed. TCRdb reanalysed the multiplex PCR reads using MiXCR and keeps one entry per CDR3 protein. The sample comprises about 740,000 distinct CDR3 sequences, roughly two fifths of which are singletons, and approximately 46% rests with the top ten. Germline V gene sequence: CDR1 LNHDA, CDR2 SQIVND (reference sequence). Between the trimmed V and J ends, which lost 7 bases and 2 bases, there was a span of 8 bases. CDR3 size: 12 residues.

Input material: peripheral blood. The clonotype was recovered from an adult man with Graves' ophthalmopathy. This chain joins TRBV19 and TRBJ1-1; no reliable D call. The CDR3 coding sequence is TGTGCCAGTATGGGGATCAACACTGAAGCTTTCTTT. Translated: CASMGINTEAFF.